This TCR beta chain originates from a study of human T cells and chemical hapten exposure. Overall study results and limits: The donors suffered from alopecia, so their immune response may not match that of healthy people.

TCRdb recomputed calls from the RACE reads with MiXCR, one row per CDR3 protein. The sample has 95,000 to 150,000 distinct CDR3 sequences, about 11% seen once. J was trimmed by 6 bases and V by 1 base; bases with no gene match: 10. Germline CDR1 is LGHNA and CDR2 is YSLEER. The CDR3 extends over 17 amino acids. Time point given: patch test 3, about 24 weeks after DPC sensitization. Described treatment: therapeutic diphenylcyclopropenone sensitization with weekly scalp DPC. This clonotype was observed at least ten times. What it binds is not known. The receptor was isolated from a woman aged 45-59 years with alopecia areata. Some clones in this sample may be carry-over from other donors' samples. The J gene is TRBJ2-7, the V gene TRBV4-3; 12 bases line up with TRBD1. The input for sequencing was whole blood, taken in connection with sensitization to the hapten diphenylcyclopropenone (DPC). The CDR3 DNA is TGCGCCAGCAGCCAAGTCGGGGCGGGGACAGGGGGCTTCGAGCAGTACTTC. Amino acids: CASSQVGAGTGGFEQYF.